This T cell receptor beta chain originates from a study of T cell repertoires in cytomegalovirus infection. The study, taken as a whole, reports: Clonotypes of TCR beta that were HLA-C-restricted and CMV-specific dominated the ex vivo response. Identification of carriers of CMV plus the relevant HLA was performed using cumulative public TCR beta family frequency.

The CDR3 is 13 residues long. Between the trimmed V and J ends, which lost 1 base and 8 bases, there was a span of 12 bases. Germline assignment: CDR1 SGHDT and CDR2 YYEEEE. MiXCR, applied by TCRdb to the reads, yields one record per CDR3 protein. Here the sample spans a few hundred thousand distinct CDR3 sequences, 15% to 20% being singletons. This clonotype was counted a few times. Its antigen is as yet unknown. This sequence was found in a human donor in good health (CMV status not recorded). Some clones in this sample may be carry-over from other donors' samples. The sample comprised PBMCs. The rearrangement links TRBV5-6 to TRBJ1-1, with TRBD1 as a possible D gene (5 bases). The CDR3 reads CASSLWGEEEAFF. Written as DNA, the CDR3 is TGTGCCAGCAGCTTGTGGGGGGAAGAGGAAGCTTTCTTT.